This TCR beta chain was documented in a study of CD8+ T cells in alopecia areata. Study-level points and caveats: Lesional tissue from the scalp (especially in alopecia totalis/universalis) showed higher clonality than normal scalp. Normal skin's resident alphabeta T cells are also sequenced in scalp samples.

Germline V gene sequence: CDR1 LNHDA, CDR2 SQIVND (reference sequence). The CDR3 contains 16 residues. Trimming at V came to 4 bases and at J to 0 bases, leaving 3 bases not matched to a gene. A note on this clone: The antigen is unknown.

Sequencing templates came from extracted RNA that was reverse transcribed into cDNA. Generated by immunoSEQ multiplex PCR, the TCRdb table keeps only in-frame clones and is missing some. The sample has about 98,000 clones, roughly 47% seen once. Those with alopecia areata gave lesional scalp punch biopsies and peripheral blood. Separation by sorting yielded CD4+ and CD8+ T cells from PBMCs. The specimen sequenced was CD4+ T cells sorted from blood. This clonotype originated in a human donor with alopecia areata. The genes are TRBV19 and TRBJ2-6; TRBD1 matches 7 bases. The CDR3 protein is CASSTHRGSGANVLTF. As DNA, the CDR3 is TGTGCCAGTAGTACGCACAGGGGCTCTGGGGCCAACGTCCTGACTTTC.